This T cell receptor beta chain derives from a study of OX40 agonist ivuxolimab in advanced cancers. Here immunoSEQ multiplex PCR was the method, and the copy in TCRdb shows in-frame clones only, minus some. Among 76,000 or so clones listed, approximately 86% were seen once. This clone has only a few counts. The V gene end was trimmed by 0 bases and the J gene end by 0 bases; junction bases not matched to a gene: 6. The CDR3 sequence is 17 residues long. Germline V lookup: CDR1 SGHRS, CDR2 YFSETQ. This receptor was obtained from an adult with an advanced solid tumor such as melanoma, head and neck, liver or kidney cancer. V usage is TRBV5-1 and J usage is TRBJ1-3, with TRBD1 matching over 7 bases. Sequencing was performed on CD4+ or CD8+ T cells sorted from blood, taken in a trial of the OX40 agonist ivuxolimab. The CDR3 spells CASSLVPGGDSGNTIYF. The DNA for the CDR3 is TGCGCCAGCAGCTTGGTGCCAGGGGGGGACTCTGGAAACACCATATATTTT. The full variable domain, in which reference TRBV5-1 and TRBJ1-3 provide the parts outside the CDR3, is KAGVTQTPRYLIKTRGQQVTLSCSPISGHRSVSWYQQTPGQGLQFLFEYFSETQRNKGNFPGRFSGRQFSNSRSEMNVSTLELGDSALYLCASSLVPGGDSGNTIYFGEGSWLTVV.